The clone carrying this T cell receptor beta chain was seen more than once but under ten times. PCR amplification relied on 60 Vbeta primers (plus 13 Jbeta primers). Clones were sequenced by immunoSEQ multiplex PCR, and TCRdb holds only the in-frame ones, with some missing. Among some 130,000 clones listed, around 77% were seen once. The CDR3 runs to 15 residues. Germline V gene data show CDR1 as SGHTS and CDR2 as YDEGEE. V lost 0 bases, J lost 3 bases, and 5 bases stayed unmatched. The record originates from a study of cytomegalovirus exposure and HLA in healthy donors. About the study: As an earlier analysis found, about 179 million T cells yielded over 95 million unique TCR beta sequences.

The source of this sequence is a woman aged 55-70 years in good health and CMV-seronegative. The specimen sequenced was PBMCs. This chain joins TRBV5-8 and TRBJ2-7; 8 bases are shared with TRBD2. In nucleotides, the CDR3 is TGTGCCAGCAGCTTGGCGGGCAGCGGGAGCTACGAGCAGTACTTC. This gives the protein CASSLAGSGSYEQYF. Full variable domain (rest looked up from reference TRBV5-8 and TRBJ2-7): EAGVTQSPTHLIKTRGQQATLRCSPISGHTSVYWYQQALGLGLQFLLWYDEGEERNRGNFPPRFSGRQFPNYSSELNVNALELEDSALYLCASSLAGSGSYEQYFGPGTRLTVT.